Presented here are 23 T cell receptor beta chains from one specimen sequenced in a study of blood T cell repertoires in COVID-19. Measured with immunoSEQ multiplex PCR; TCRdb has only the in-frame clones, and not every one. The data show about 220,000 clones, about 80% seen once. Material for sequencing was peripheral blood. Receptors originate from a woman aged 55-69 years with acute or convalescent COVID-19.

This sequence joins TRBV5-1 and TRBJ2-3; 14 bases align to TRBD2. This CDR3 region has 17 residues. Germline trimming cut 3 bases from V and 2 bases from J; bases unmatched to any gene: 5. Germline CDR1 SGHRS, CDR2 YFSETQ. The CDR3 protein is CASSSRTSGGYTDTQYF. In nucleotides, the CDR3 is TGCGCCAGCAGCTCTCGGACTAGCGGGGGGTACACAGATACGCAGTATTTT.

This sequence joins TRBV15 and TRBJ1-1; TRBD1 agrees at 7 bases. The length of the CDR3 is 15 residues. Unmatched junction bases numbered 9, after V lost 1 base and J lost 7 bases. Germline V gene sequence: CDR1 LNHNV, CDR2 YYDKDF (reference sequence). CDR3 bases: TGTGCCACCAGCAGAGTTCCTTCTCGGGACAGTGAAGCTTTCTTT. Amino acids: CATSRVPSRDSEAFF.

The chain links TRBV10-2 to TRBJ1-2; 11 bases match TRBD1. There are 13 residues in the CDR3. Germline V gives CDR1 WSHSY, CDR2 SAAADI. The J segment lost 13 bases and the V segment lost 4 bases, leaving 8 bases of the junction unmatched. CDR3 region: CASSGSDRGHFTF. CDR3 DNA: TGCGCCAGCAGTGGTTCGGACAGGGGGCACTTCACCTTC.

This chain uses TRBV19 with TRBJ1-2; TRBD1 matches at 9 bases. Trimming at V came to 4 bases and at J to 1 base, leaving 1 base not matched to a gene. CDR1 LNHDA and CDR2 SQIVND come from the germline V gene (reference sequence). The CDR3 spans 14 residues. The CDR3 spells CASSTGQGNYGYTF. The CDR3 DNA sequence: TGTGCCAGTAGTACGGGACAGGGTAACTATGGCTACACCTTC.

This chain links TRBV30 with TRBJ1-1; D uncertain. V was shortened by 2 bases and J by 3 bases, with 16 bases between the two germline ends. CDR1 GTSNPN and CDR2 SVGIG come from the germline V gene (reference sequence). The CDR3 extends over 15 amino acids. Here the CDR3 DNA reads TGTGCCTGGAGTCAATTTATTCCTGGGCACACTGAAGCTTTCTTT. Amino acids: CAWSQFIPGHTEAFF.

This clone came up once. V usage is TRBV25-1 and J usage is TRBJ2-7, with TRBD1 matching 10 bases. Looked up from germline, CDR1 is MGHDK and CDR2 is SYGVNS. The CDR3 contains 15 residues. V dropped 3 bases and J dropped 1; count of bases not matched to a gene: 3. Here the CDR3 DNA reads TGTGCCAGCAGTGAGGGGACAGGGGTTTCCTACGAGCAGTACTTC. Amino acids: CASSEGTGVSYEQYF.

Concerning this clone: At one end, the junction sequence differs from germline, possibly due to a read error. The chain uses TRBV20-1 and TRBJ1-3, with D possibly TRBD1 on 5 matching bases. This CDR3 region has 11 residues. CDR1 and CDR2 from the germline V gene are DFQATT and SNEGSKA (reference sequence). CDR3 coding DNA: TGCAGTGCTAGTAGGGGAAACACCTTATATTTT. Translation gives CSASRGNTLYF.

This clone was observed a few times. The CDR3 DNA reads as TGTGCCAGCAGCTTGTTCTTCACCCGGGGAGATCAGCCCCAGCATTTT. It specifies CASSLFFTRGDQPQHF. The chain employs TRBV5-8 and TRBJ1-5; D gene uncertain. This CDR3 contains 16 residues. Trimming pared 1 base from V and 5 bases from J, leaving 16 bases between. The germline V gene has CDR1 SGHTS and CDR2 YDEGEE.

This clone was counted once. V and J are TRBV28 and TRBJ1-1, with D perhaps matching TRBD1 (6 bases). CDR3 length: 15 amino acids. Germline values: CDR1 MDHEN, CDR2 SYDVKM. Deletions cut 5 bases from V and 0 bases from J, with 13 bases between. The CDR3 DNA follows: TGTGCCAGCAGTCCGCCGGACAGACTGAACACTGAAGCTTTCTTT. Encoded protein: CASSPPDRLNTEAFF.

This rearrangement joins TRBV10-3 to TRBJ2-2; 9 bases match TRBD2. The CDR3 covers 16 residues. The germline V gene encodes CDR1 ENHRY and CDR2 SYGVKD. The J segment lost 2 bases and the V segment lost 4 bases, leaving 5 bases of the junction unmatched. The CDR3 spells CAISASGALNTGELFF. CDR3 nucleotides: TGTGCCATCAGTGCTAGCGGGGCCCTAAACACCGGGGAGCTGTTTTTT.

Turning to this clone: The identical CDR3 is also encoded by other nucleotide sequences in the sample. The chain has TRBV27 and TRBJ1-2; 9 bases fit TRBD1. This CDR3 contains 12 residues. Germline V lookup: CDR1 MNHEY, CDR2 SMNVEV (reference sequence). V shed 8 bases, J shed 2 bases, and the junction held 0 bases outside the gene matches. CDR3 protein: CASGQGNYGYTF. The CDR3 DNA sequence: TGTGCCAGCGGACAGGGGAACTATGGCTACACCTTC.

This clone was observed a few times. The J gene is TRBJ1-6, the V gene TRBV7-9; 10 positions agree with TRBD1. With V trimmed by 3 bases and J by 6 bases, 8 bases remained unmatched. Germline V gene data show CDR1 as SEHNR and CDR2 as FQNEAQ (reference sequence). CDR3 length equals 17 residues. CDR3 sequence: CASSFFTTGGFNSPLHF. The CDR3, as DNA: TGTGCCAGCAGCTTTTTCACGACAGGGGGCTTTAATTCACCCCTCCACTTT.

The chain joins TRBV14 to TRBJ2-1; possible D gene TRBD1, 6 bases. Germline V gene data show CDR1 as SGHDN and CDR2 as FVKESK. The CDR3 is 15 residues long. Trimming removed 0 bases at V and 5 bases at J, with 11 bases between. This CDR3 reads CASSQEGTLNNEQFF. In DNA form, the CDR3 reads TGTGCCAGCAGCCAAGAAGGGACACTCAACAATGAGCAGTTCTTC.

CDR3: CASRISGGPGTQYF. The DNA of the CDR3 is TGTGCCAGCAGGATTAGCGGGGGGCCGGGAACCCAGTACTTC. The chain has TRBV6-5 and TRBJ2-5; TRBD2 matches at 10 bases. Germline trimming cut 6 bases from V and 8 bases from J; bases unmatched to any gene: 9. The CDR3 loop spans 14 amino acids. Per the germline V gene, CDR1 is MNHEY and CDR2 is SVGAGI.

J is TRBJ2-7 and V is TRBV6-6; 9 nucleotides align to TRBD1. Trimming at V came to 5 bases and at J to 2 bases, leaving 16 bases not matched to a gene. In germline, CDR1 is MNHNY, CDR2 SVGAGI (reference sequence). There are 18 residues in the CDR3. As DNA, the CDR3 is TGTGCCAGCAGTCTCCCCACTACAACCGGGACAGGGACCTACGAGCAGTACTTC. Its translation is CASSLPTTTGTGTYEQYF.

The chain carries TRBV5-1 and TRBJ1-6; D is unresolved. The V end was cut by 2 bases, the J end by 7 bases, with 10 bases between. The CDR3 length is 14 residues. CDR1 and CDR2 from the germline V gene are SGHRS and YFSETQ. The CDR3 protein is CASSFGTGNSPLHF. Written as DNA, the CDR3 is TGCGCCAGCAGCTTCGGTACGGGGAATTCACCCCTCCACTTT.

CDR3 sequence (DNA): TGTGCCCCCCGGGGGGGTGACAGCTCTGGGGCCAACGTCCTGACTTTC. It codes for CAPRGGDSSGANVLTF. The V gene is TRBV3-1 (or the pseudogene TRBV3-2), the J gene TRBJ2-6; TRBD2 aligns across 8 bases. J gave up 0 bases and V 11 bases, and 9 bases lay outside the gene matches. This CDR3 is 16 amino acids long. Germline V gives CDR1 LGHDT, CDR2 YNNKEL (reference sequence).

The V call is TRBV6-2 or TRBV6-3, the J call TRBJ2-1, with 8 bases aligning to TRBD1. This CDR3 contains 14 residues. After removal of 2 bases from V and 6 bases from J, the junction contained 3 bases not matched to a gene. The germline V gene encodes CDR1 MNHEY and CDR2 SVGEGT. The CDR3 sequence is CASSYPGTGNEQFF. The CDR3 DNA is TGTGCCAGCAGTTACCCCGGGACAGGCAATGAGCAGTTCTTC.

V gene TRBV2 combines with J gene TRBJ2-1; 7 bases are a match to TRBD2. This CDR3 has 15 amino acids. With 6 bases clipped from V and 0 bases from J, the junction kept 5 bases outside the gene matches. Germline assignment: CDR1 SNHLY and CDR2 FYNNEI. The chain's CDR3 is CASRELASSYNEQFF. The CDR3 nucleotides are TGTGCCAGCAGAGAACTAGCGAGCTCCTACAATGAGCAGTTCTTC.

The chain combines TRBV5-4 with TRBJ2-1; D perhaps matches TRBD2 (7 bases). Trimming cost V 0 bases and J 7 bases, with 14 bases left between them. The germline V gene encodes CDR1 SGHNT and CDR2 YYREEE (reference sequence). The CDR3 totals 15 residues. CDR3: CASSLEGGNRNEQFF. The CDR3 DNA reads TGTGCCAGCAGCTTGGAGGGGGGGAATAGGAATGAGCAGTTCTTC.

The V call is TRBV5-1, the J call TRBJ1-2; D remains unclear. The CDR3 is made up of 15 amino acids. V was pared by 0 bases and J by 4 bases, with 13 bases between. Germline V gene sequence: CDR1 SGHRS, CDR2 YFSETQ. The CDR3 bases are TGCGCCAGCAGCTTGGGGGCAGCCACTAGCTATGGCTACACCTTC. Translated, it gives CASSLGAATSYGYTF.

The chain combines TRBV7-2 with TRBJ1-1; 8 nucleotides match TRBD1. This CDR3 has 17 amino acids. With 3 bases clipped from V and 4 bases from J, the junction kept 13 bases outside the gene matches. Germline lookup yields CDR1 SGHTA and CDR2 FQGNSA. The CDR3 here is CASSFRRLQGGSTEAFF. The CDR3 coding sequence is TGTGCCAGCAGCTTCAGACGATTACAGGGGGGGAGCACTGAAGCTTTCTTT.

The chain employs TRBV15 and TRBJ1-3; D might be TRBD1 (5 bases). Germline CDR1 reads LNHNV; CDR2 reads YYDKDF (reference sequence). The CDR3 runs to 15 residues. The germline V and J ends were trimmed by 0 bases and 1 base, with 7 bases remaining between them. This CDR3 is CATSRDKGSGNTIYF. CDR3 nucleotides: TGTGCCACCAGCAGAGACAAGGGGTCTGGAAACACCATATATTTT.